This TCR beta chain was identified during a study of CD8 T cells in ankylosing spondylitis. Details on this clonotype: The antigen is undetermined.

Trimming took off 1 base at V and 2 bases at J, with 7 bases between the two ends. The CDR3 is 14 residues long. Germline lookup yields CDR1 SGHNT and CDR2 YENEEA. It was by quantitative 5'-RACE with molecular barcodes that TCR beta libraries were made. TCRdb itself ran the 5' RACE reads through MiXCR, one entry per CDR3 protein. The repertoire holds around 180,000 distinct CDR3 sequences, with 15% to 20% as singletons. Points from the study as a whole: Clones that were linked to disease were CD8+ and were relatively rare in peripheral blood. Reports of some motif variants in reactive arthritis synovial fluid and blood predate this one. Significantly higher representation of disease-linked clones was reported for matched ankylosing spondylitis synovial fluid.

This receptor was identified in a male donor aged 10-35 years with ankylosing spondylitis or in good health (not recorded which). The chain links TRBV11-3 to TRBJ2-3; D is perhaps TRBD1 (5 bases). What was sequenced was blood, either unsorted or a sorted T cell fraction (not recorded which). The CDR3 DNA reads as TGTGCCAGCAGCTTAGGACAGAACACAGATACGCAGTATTTT. Its translation is CASSLGQNTDTQYF.